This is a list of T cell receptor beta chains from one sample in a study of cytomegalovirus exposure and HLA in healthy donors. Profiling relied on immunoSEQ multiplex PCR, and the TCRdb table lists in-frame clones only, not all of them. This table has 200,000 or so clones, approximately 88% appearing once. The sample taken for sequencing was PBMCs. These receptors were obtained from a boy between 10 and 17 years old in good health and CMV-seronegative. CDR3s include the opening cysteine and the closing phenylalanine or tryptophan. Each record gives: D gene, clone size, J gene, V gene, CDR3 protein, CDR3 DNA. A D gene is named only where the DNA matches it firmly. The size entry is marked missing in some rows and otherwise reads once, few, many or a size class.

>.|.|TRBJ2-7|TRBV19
CASSDGAGINEQYF
TGTGCCAGTAGTGATGGGGCAGGGATCAACGAGCAGTACTTC
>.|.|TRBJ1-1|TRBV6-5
CASGPRGPNTEAFF
TGTGCCAGCGGCCCCAGGGGACCGAACACTGAAGCTTTCTTT
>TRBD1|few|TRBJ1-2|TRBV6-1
CASSSMDRVGYGYTF
TGTGCCAGCAGTTCTATGGACAGGGTCGGCTATGGCTACACCTTC
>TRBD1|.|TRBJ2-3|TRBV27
CASTPGDRAADTQYF
TGTGCCAGCACCCCGGGGGACAGGGCCGCAGATACGCAGTATTTT
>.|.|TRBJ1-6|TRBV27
CASSSGPGRSPLHF
TGTGCCAGCAGTTCAGGCCCTGGTAGGTCACCCCTCCACTTT
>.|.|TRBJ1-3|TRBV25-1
CASGPTGRTAGNTIYF
TGTGCCAGCGGCCCAACAGGCCGAACAGCTGGAAACACCATATATTTT
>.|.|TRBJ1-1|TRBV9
CASSVAPGEYTEAFF
TGTGCCAGCAGCGTAGCTCCAGGGGAATACACTGAAGCTTTCTTT
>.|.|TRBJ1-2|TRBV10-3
CAISESYGYGYTF
TGTGCCATCAGTGAGTCTTACGGCTATGGCTACACCTTC
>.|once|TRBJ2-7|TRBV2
CASRLRDTVYYEQYF
TGTGCCAGCAGACTCAGGGATACAGTTTACTACGAGCAGTACTTC
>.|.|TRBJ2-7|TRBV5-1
CASSFDWGLYEQYF
TGCGCCAGCAGCTTCGATTGGGGGCTGTACGAGCAGTACTTC
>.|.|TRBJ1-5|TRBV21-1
CASSCDSGNQPQHF
TGTGCCAGCAGCTGCGACAGCGGGAATCAGCCCCAGCATTTT
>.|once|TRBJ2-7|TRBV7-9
CASSSRSGSQYF
TGTGCCAGCAGCTCGAGAAGCGGATCCCAGTACTTC
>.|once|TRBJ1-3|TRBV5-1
CASSAGGSGNTIYF
TGCGCCAGCAGCGCGGGGGGGTCTGGAAACACCATATATTTT
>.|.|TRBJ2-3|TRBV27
CASSSPGSETDTQYF
TGTGCCAGCAGTTCCCCCGGGAGCGAGACAGATACGCAGTATTTT
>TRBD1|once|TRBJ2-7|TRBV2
CASSERSGQGAREQYF
TGTGCCAGCAGTGAAAGGTCGGGACAGGGGGCACGGGAGCAGTACTTC
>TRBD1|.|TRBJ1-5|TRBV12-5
CASGLRQGAHQPQHF
TGTGCTAGTGGTTTAAGGCAGGGGGCTCATCAGCCCCAGCATTTT
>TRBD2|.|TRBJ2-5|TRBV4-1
CASSQDDGTSGRSQYF
TGCGCCAGCAGCCAAGATGACGGGACTAGCGGGAGAAGCCAGTACTTC
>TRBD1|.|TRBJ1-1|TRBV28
CASSSGQGYTEAFF
TGTGCCAGCAGTTCAGGACAGGGCTACACTGAAGCTTTCTTT
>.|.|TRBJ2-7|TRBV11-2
CASSLVGGGEQYF
TGTGCCAGCAGCTTAGTTGGCGGAGGCGAGCAGTACTTC
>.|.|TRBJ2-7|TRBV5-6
CASSLGLLFGDEQYF
TGTGCCAGCAGCTTGGGACTCCTGTTCGGGGACGAGCAGTACTTC
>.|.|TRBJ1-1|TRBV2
CASSGEEIVGEAFF
TGTGCCAGCAGTGGGGAGGAGATCGTAGGTGAAGCTTTCTTT
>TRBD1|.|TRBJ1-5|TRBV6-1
CASREAGQANQPQHF
TGTGCCAGCAGAGAGGCGGGACAGGCGAATCAGCCCCAGCATTTT
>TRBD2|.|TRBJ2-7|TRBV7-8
CASSLASGDIHEQYF
TGTGCCAGCAGCTTAGCTAGCGGGGATATCCACGAGCAGTACTTC
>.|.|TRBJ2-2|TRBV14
CASSHRNTGELFF
TGTGCCAGCAGCCACCGGAACACCGGGGAGCTGTTTTTT
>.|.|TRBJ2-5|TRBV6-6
CASRPPGEETQYF
TGTGCCAGCAGACCACCGGGAGAAGAGACCCAGTACTTC
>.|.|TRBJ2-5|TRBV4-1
CASSLGGLETQYF
TGCGCCAGCAGCCTGGGGGGGCTGGAGACCCAGTACTTC
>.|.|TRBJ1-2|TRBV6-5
CASSYVRGRGYTF
TGTGCCAGCAGTTACGTACGGGGTCGGGGCTACACCTTC
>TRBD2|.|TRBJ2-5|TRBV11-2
CASSLTSGGHQETQYF
TGTGCCAGCAGCCTGACTAGCGGGGGGCACCAAGAGACCCAGTACTTC
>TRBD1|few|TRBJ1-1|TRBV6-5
CASSSSGGNTEAFF
TGTGCCAGCAGTTCCTCAGGGGGGAACACTGAAGCTTTCTTT